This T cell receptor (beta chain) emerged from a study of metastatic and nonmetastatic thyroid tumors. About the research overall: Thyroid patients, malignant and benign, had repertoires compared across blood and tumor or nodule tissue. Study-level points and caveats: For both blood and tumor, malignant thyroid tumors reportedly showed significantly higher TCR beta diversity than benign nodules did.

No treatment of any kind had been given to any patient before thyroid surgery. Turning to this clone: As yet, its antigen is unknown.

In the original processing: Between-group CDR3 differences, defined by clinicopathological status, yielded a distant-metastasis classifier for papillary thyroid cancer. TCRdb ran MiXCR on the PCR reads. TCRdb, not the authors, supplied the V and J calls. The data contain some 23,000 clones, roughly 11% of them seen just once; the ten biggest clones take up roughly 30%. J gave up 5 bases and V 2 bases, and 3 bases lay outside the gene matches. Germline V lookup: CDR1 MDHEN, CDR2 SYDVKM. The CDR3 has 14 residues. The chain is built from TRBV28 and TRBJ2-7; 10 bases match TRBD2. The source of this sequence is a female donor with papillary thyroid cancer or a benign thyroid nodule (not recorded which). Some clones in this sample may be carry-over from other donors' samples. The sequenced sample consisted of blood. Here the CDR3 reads CASSLELAGDEQYF. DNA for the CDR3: TGTGCCAGCAGTTTAGAGCTAGCGGGAGACGAGCAGTACTTC.